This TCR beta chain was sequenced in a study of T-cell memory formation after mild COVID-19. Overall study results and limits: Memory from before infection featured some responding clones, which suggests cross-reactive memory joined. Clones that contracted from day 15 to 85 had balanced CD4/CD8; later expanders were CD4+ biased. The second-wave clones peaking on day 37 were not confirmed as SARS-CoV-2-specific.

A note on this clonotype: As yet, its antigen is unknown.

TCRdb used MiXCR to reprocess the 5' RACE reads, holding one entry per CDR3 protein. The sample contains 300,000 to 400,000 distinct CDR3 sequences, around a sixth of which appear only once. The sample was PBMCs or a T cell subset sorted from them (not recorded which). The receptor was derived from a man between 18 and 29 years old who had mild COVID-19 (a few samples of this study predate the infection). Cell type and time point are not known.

The CDR3 DNA sequence: TGTGCCAGCAGTTTGCGACTAGCGGGGAGTTCAGATACGCAGTATTTT. Translation gives CASSLRLAGSSDTQYF. The J gene is TRBJ2-3, the V gene TRBV12-3 or TRBV12-4, with 11 positions matching TRBD2. The V gene end was trimmed by 3 bases and the J gene end by 4 bases; junction bases not matched to a gene: 6. CDR3 length: 16 residues.